The next 20 T cell receptor beta chains were all read from a single sample in a study of blood T cell repertoires in COVID-19. Sequenced by immunoSEQ multiplex PCR; TCRdb stores in-frame clones only, minus some. The sample consists of 130,000 to 150,000 clones, approximately 83% of them appearing once. The material sequenced was PBMCs or T cells enriched from blood (not recorded which). The receptor set was obtained from a man aged 45-65 years who had recovered from COVID-19.

The chain links TRBV5-1 to TRBJ1-6, with 10 bases identical to TRBD1. In germline, CDR1 is SGHRS, CDR2 YFSETQ. CDR3 length: 17 amino acids. V lost 0 bases, J lost 7 bases, and 7 bases stayed unmatched. The CDR3 sequence is CASSLGQGATGNSPLHF. The CDR3 region has the DNA TGCGCCAGCAGCTTGGGACAGGGGGCAACTGGAAATTCACCCCTCCACTTT.

V gene TRBV29-1 combines with J gene TRBJ1-2, with TRBD1 matching 7 bases. Germline CDR1 is SQVTM and CDR2 is ANQGSEA. CDR3 length: 13 residues. The trim removed 3 bases at V and 4 bases at J, leaving 5 bases unmatched. The CDR3 nucleotides read TGCAGCGTTGAGCGCAGGGGGGTCTATGGCTACACCTTC. Translated: CSVERRGVYGYTF.

This chain joins TRBV29-1 and TRBJ2-4; D is perhaps TRBD2 (6 bases). The CDR3 is 13 residues long. Trimming stripped 4 bases from V and 2 bases from J, with 9 bases between. CDR1 and CDR2 (germline): SQVTM, ANQGSEA. CDR3 region: CSVAGVSKNIQYF. Written as DNA, the CDR3 is TGCAGCGTTGCGGGGGTATCCAAAAACATTCAGTACTTC.

The chain joins TRBV30 to TRBJ1-2, with no clear D. CDR3 length: 14 residues. Germline lookup yields CDR1 GTSNPN and CDR2 SVGIG (reference sequence). V was pared by 0 bases and J by 4 bases, with 12 bases between. CDR3 region: CAWSVRREGYGYTF. The CDR3 region has the DNA TGTGCCTGGAGTGTACGTAGGGAGGGCTATGGCTACACCTTC.

This chain links TRBV11-3 with TRBJ2-2, with D possibly being TRBD1 (5 bases). Germline V lookup: CDR1 SGHNT, CDR2 YENEEA. V lost 5 bases, J lost 6 bases, and 10 bases lay in between. The CDR3 spans 13 residues. The CDR3 region has the DNA TGTGCCAGCAGCCACCGACAGTCCGGGGAGCTGTTTTTT. This encodes CASSHRQSGELFF.

This clone came up once. This chain joins TRBV10-1 and TRBJ1-3, with D uncertain. The CDR3 is 17 amino acids. V lost 6 bases and J lost 0, with 18 bases in between. The V gene's germline CDR1 is WNHNN and CDR2 SYGVQD (reference sequence). The CDR3 sequence: CASSATRPPNSGNTIYF. CDR3 nucleotides: TGCGCCAGCAGCGCCACCAGGCCACCAAACTCTGGAAACACCATATATTTT.

This clone turned up a few times. This chain connects TRBV2 to TRBJ1-1; maybe TRBD1 (5 bases). This CDR3 is 14 amino acids long. V lost 3 bases and J lost 1, with 9 bases in between. CDR1 SNHLY and CDR2 FYNNEI come from the germline V gene. The CDR3 bases are TGTGCCAGCAGTGATTTCCAGGGGAACACTGAAGCTTTCTTT. Translated: CASSDFQGNTEAFF.

The V call is TRBV30, the J call TRBJ1-5; a weak D match, TRBD1 (6 bases). V was clipped by 2 bases and J by 3 bases, with 11 bases between them. CDR3 size: 14 residues. Germline loops: CDR1 GTSNPN, CDR2 SVGIG (reference sequence). This CDR3 reads CAWSTTGPNQPQHF. The CDR3 region has the DNA TGTGCCTGGAGTACCACAGGGCCCAATCAGCCCCAGCATTTT.

This clone was detected only once. The rearrangement uses TRBV27 and TRBJ2-3; 7 bases fit TRBD2. Germline V gene lookup returns CDR1 MNHEY and CDR2 SMNVEV (reference sequence). V gave up 2 bases and J gave up 5 bases; unmatched junction bases: 4. There are 14 residues in the CDR3. Written as DNA, the CDR3 is TGTGCCAGCAGTTTAGAGCGGGGTAGAGATACGCAGTATTTT. This translates into CASSLERGRDTQYF.

The chain couples TRBV18 to TRBJ2-1; 7 bases line up with TRBD1. This CDR3 is built from 17 residues. Losses at the gene ends were 4 bases for V and 0 bases for J; bases not matched to a gene: 9. In germline, CDR1 is KGHSH, CDR2 LQKENI. CDR3 region: CASSLQATGSSYNEQFF. CDR3 DNA sequence: TGTGCCAGCTCACTCCAAGCGACAGGGAGCTCCTACAATGAGCAGTTCTTC.

The chain has TRBV4-1 and TRBJ2-3; TRBD2 aligns across 7 bases. CDR3 length: 14 amino acids. CDR1 and CDR2 (germline): MGHRA, YSYEKL. V shed 0 bases, J shed 11 bases, and the junction held 8 bases outside the gene matches. Here the CDR3 DNA reads TGCGCCAGCAGCCAAGATGCCTGGCCGGGGGGGCAGTATTTT. Translating gives CASSQDAWPGGQYF.

The chain is built from TRBV10-3 and TRBJ1-1; weak D call: TRBD1 (5 bases). Germline V gene sequence: CDR1 ENHRY, CDR2 SYGVKD. The CDR3 runs 13 residues. V was shortened by 5 bases and J by 4 bases, with 11 bases between the two germline ends. In nucleotides, the CDR3 is TGTGCCATCAGTAGCCAGGGACTCACTGAAGCTTTCTTT. Amino acid sequence: CAISSQGLTEAFF.

This chain connects TRBV5-1 to TRBJ2-3, with a possible D match to TRBD1 (5 bases). CDR1 and CDR2 (germline): SGHRS, YFSETQ. The CDR3 length is 14 residues. V shed 7 bases and J shed 2 bases, with 14 bases lying between them. The CDR3 here is CASLGGAPTDTQYF. CDR3 coding DNA: TGCGCCAGCCTCGGTGGGGCCCCCACAGATACGCAGTATTTT.

The V gene is TRBV9, the J gene TRBJ1-5; no clear D. Trimming took off 1 base at V and 3 bases at J, with 5 bases between the two ends. CDR1 SGDLS and CDR2 YYNGEE come from the germline V gene. The CDR3 is made up of 13 amino acids. The CDR3 loop is CASSVTDNQPQHF. In DNA, the CDR3 is TGTGCCAGCAGCGTAACAGACAATCAGCCCCAGCATTTT.

V and J are TRBV24-1 and TRBJ1-2; perhaps TRBD1 as D (5 bases). The V and J ends lost 4 bases and 1 base respectively, with 18 bases between them. The CDR3 runs 17 residues. Looked up from germline, CDR1 is KGHDR and CDR2 is SFDVKD. CDR3 DNA: TGTGCCACCAGTGACGGTACCGAATCGACAGATAACTATGGCTACACCTTC. Translating it yields CATSDGTESTDNYGYTF.

In this sample, this clone turned up once. The gene calls are TRBV11-2 and TRBJ1-4; 10 bases match TRBD1. V dropped 7 bases and J dropped 8; count of bases not matched to a gene: 10. The CDR3 extends over 15 amino acids. Germline V gives CDR1 SGHAT, CDR2 FQNNGV. The CDR3 sequence: CASTNTGQGREKLFF. CDR3 sequence (DNA): TGTGCCAGCACCAACACGGGACAGGGGAGGGAAAAACTGTTTTTT.

This clone was seen a handful of times. The chain uses TRBV10-3 and TRBJ2-3, with TRBD2 matching over 8 bases. Germline trimming cut 4 bases from V and 7 bases from J; bases unmatched to any gene: 19. This CDR3 contains 18 residues. Germline V gives CDR1 ENHRY, CDR2 SYGVKD. CDR3: CAISAIRGGREGPNTQYF. The CDR3 bases are TGTGCCATCAGTGCGATCCGCGGGGGGAGAGAGGGACCGAATACGCAGTATTTT.

The chain has TRBV5-6 and TRBJ2-3; 12 bases map to TRBD2. This CDR3 is built from 14 residues. Losses at the gene ends were 3 bases for V and 7 bases for J; bases not matched to a gene: 3. Germline CDR1 and CDR2: SGHDT and YYEEEE. The DNA of the CDR3 is TGTGCCAGCAGCTCGACTAGCGGGGGCAATACGCAGTATTTT. Translated, it gives CASSSTSGGNTQYF.

This clone has a handful of counts. The chain is built from TRBV18 and TRBJ2-6; D unclear. The CDR3 has 16 residues. Looked up from germline, CDR1 is KGHSH and CDR2 is LQKENI. V was shortened by 2 bases and J by 2 bases, with 10 bases between the two germline ends. The CDR3 region is CASSPTAFPGANVLTF. DNA for the CDR3: TGTGCCAGCTCACCAACAGCTTTCCCTGGGGCCAACGTCCTGACTTTC.

This clone appeared once. The chain links TRBV6-5 to TRBJ1-6; D is perhaps TRBD1 (6 bases). Germline V gives CDR1 MNHEY, CDR2 SVGAGI. The CDR3 runs to 13 residues. Trimming pared 9 bases from V and 7 bases from J, leaving 13 bases between. CDR3 bases: TGTGCCAGAAGGGCAGGGGAGAATTCACCCCTCCACTTT. This sequence encodes CARRAGENSPLHF.